This T cell receptor (beta chain) was retrieved from a study of regulatory T cells in long-lasting Graves disease. Construction of TCR beta libraries relied on iRepertoire HTBI primers and on Arm-PCR targeting CDR3 regions. As handled by the study authors: Identified segments across samples numbered about 56 TRBV and about 13 TRBJ. TCRdb ran MiXCR on the multiplex PCR reads and lists one entry per CDR3 protein. These V and J calls rely on TCRdb rather than the paper's analysis. Of about 660,000 distinct CDR3 sequences in the sample, about 30% are singletons; the top ten hold around 42%. The CDR3 spans 13 residues. V gave up 2 bases and J gave up 7 bases, with 12 bases separating them. Germline V gene sequence: CDR1 DFQATT, CDR2 SNEGSKA (reference sequence). Specified time point: persistent/refractory GD, antithyroid drugs over 5 years with positive TRAb. Extracted RNA from PBMCs served as the source of the TCR library.

The sequence was collected from a female donor with Graves disease. The V and J genes are TRBV20-1 and TRBJ1-5; D gene uncertain. The input for sequencing was peripheral blood mononuclear cells (PBMCs), taken when the disease was refractory, from a patient treated with antithyroid drugs. As DNA, the CDR3 is TGCAGTGCTAGATCACAAGGGTGGCAGCCCCAGCATTTT. It translates to CSARSQGWQPQHF.